The 27 T cell receptor beta chains listed next were all sequenced from one sample in a study of cytomegalovirus exposure and HLA in healthy donors. In the PCR, 60 Vbeta and 13 Jbeta primers were used. Sequencing was performed with immunoSEQ multiplex PCR; in TCRdb, only in-frame clones are kept and a portion is missing. The table has about 160,000 clones, 60% to 80% seen once. The specimen sequenced was PBMCs. The receptor source for this set is a man aged 55 to 70 in good health and CMV-seronegative.

The genes are TRBV30 and TRBJ1-6, with a possible D match to TRBD1 (6 bases). Trimming cost V 0 bases and J 10 bases, with 13 bases left between them. The CDR3 spans 14 residues. Germline V gene lookup returns CDR1 GTSNPN and CDR2 SVGIG (reference sequence). CDR3 residues: CAWSVTGQGSPLHF. Written as DNA, the CDR3 is TGTGCCTGGAGTGTTACAGGGCAAGGATCACCCCTCCACTTT.

This chain connects TRBV5-8 to TRBJ2-3; 7 bases match TRBD1. The trim removed 4 bases at V and 0 bases at J, leaving 2 bases unmatched. Germline-derived CDR1 and CDR2 are SGHTS and YDEGEE. The CDR3 runs 14 residues. CDR3: CASSPGQSTDTQYF. The CDR3 nucleotides are TGTGCCAGCAGCCCGGGACAGAGCACAGATACGCAGTATTTT.

The V and J genes are TRBV6-4 and TRBJ1-1; 8 nucleotides agree with TRBD1. CDR3 length equals 14 residues. Trimming at V came to 5 bases and at J to 3 bases, leaving 5 bases not matched to a gene. CDR1 and CDR2 (germline): MRHNA, SNTAGT. DNA for the CDR3: TGTGCCAGCAGTAGACAGGGGCTGGACACTGAAGCTTTCTTT. The encoded protein is CASSRQGLDTEAFF.

The chain is built from TRBV2 and TRBJ2-2, with 7 bases matching TRBD1. The V segment lost 6 bases and the J segment 6 bases; nucleotides outside the gene matches: 4. The germline gives CDR1 SNHLY, CDR2 FYNNEI. This CDR3 has 13 residues. The CDR3 spells CASSYDRAGELFF. The CDR3 DNA follows: TGTGCCAGCAGCTACGACAGGGCCGGGGAGCTGTTTTTT.

The CDR3 region is CASSLEVGAGDTQYF. Written as DNA, the CDR3 is TGCGCCAGCAGCTTGGAGGTGGGGGCTGGAGATACGCAGTATTTT. The V call is TRBV5-1, the J call TRBJ2-3; TRBD1 is a possible D gene (6 bases). Germline lookup yields CDR1 SGHRS and CDR2 YFSETQ. The CDR3 has 15 amino acids. Trimming left V 0 bases short and J 5 bases short, with 13 bases between.

This chain uses TRBV5-4 with TRBJ2-3, with 8 bases fitting TRBD2. Per germline, CDR1 SGHNT and CDR2 YYREEE (reference sequence). The CDR3 is made up of 16 amino acids. Unmatched junction bases numbered 9, after V lost 0 bases and J lost 6 bases. The CDR3 DNA follows: TGTGCCAGCAGCTTGGGTGCCGGGGGGGGATCGGATACGCAGTATTTT. Residues: CASSLGAGGGSDTQYF.

V gene TRBV5-1 combines with J gene TRBJ2-5, with a tentative D call TRBD1 (6 bases). This CDR3 has 14 residues. The germline gives CDR1 SGHRS, CDR2 YFSETQ. Trimming shortened V by 4 bases and J by 5 bases, and 15 bases separated the two germline ends. The CDR3 here is CASSTGTTGETQYF. DNA for the CDR3: TGCGCCAGCAGCACCGGGACAACGGGTGAGACCCAGTACTTC.

This clone was observed once. This chain connects TRBV4-1 to TRBJ2-3; 7 nucleotides align to TRBD1. Germline V gives CDR1 MGHRA, CDR2 YSYEKL. V lost 4 bases, J lost 5 bases, and 9 bases stayed unmatched. This CDR3 has 15 amino acids. CDR3 nucleotides: TGCGCCAGCAGCCCGGACAGGCTACTGGGAGATACGCAGTATTTT. Translating gives CASSPDRLLGDTQYF.

This clone has only a few counts. This sequence joins TRBV19 and TRBJ2-3, with TRBD2 identical over 11 bases. Trimming took 5 bases from V and 5 from J; bases not matched to a gene: 9. This CDR3 comprises 16 residues. In germline, CDR1 is LNHDA, CDR2 SQIVND (reference sequence). The CDR3, as DNA: TGTGCCAGTAGTTTGGGCCCGCTAGCGGGAGGAGATACGCAGTATTTT. Translated: CASSLGPLAGGDTQYF.

The chain employs TRBV9 and TRBJ2-2, with 9 bases that match TRBD1. Germline V lookup: CDR1 SGDLS, CDR2 YYNGEE. Losses at the gene ends were 3 bases for V and 6 bases for J; bases not matched to a gene: 6. The CDR3 has 15 amino acids. The CDR3 DNA is TGTGCCAGCAGCGAGTTGGGGACAGGGTCCGGGGAGCTGTTTTTT. Encoded protein: CASSELGTGSGELFF.

The chain has TRBV6-1 and TRBJ1-2; tentative D call: TRBD1 (6 bases). CDR3 length: 13 residues. V was pared by 5 bases and J by 8 bases, with 15 bases between. Germline CDR1 and CDR2: MNHNS and SASEGT. The CDR3 protein is CASSSDRKRGYTF. CDR3 nucleotides: TGTGCCAGCAGTTCGGACAGAAAGCGAGGCTACACCTTC.

This clone showed up just a few times. V and J are TRBV5-5 and TRBJ2-3; weak D call: TRBD2 (9 bases). Germline V gene data show CDR1 as SGHKS and CDR2 as YYEKEE (reference sequence). This CDR3 spans 19 amino acids. V was shortened by 4 bases and J by 2 bases, with 26 bases between the two germline ends. CDR3 nucleotide sequence: TGTGCCAGCAGCCAGGCAGGGGGCGCAAGCGGGGGGAACACAGATACGCAGTATTTT. Amino acid sequence: CASSQAGGASGGNTDTQYF.

This chain connects TRBV6-5 to TRBJ1-2; TRBD1 might be the D (5 bases). V lost 0 bases and J lost 4, with 15 bases in between. Looked up from germline, CDR1 is MNHEY and CDR2 is SVGAGI. The CDR3 spans 16 residues. The CDR3 coding sequence is TGTGCCAGCAGTTACTCGAGTTTGGGGCAGGCCTATGGCTACACCTTC. It translates to CASSYSSLGQAYGYTF.

The rearrangement uses TRBV5-1 and TRBJ1-4; no clear D. Germline values: CDR1 SGHRS, CDR2 YFSETQ. The CDR3 totals 15 residues. Deletions cut 0 bases from V and 7 bases from J, with 13 bases between. The chain's CDR3 is CASSLEWPAGEKLFF. DNA for the CDR3: TGCGCCAGCAGCTTGGAGTGGCCGGCAGGTGAAAAACTGTTTTTT.

The CDR3 region has the DNA TGCGCCAGCAGCCTATCGGGACAGAAACACGATTCACCCCTCCACTTT. It is translated as CASSLSGQKHDSPLHF. The chain couples TRBV5-1 to TRBJ1-6; 7 bases agree with TRBD1. Germline values: CDR1 SGHRS, CDR2 YFSETQ. The CDR3 spans 16 residues. V was clipped by 4 bases and J by 8 bases; unmatched bases: 12.

The chain recombines TRBV5-1 with TRBJ2-1, with 9 bases aligning to TRBD1. CDR1 and CDR2 (germline): SGHRS, YFSETQ. With 4 bases clipped from V and 5 bases from J, the junction kept 7 bases outside the gene matches. The CDR3 consists of 15 residues. Here the CDR3 reads CASSRGQGSNNEQFF. The CDR3 nucleotides are TGCGCCAGCAGCCGGGGACAGGGTAGCAACAATGAGCAGTTCTTC.

The rearrangement joins TRBV2 to TRBJ1-5; 10 bases line up with TRBD1. V gave up 4 bases and J gave up 4 bases; unmatched junction bases: 1. The germline gives CDR1 SNHLY, CDR2 FYNNEI. The CDR3 totals 14 residues. DNA of the CDR3: TGTGCCAGCAGTGGGACAGGGGGTAATCAGCCCCAGCATTTT. This encodes CASSGTGGNQPQHF.

The rearrangement links TRBV28 to TRBJ2-1; D may be TRBD2 (6 bases). Deletions cut 3 bases from V and 4 bases from J, with 19 bases between. Germline CDR1 and CDR2: MDHEN and SYDVKM. This CDR3 has 17 amino acids. The CDR3: CASSFPTVSGKYNEQFF. The CDR3 DNA sequence: TGTGCCAGCAGTTTCCCCACAGTTAGCGGAAAGTACAATGAGCAGTTCTTC.

The chain employs TRBV14 and TRBJ2-1, with D tentatively TRBD2 (6 bases). V lost 0 bases and J 6 bases, leaving 12 bases between the germline ends. The CDR3 is 15 amino acids. The germline V gene encodes CDR1 SGHDN and CDR2 FVKESK. Here the CDR3 reads CASSQEGGGPNEQFF. The CDR3 DNA sequence: TGTGCCAGCAGCCAAGAGGGGGGTGGGCCCAATGAGCAGTTCTTC. The full variable domain, with the rest looked up from reference TRBV14 and TRBJ2-1, is EAGVTQFPSHSVIEKGQTVTLRCDPISGHDNLYWYRRVMGKEIKFLLHFVKESKQDESGMPNNRFLAERTGGTYSTLKVQPAELEDSGVYFCASSQEGGGPNEQFFGPGTRLTVL.

This clone was seen a few times. The chain links TRBV7-6 to TRBJ2-5; D might be TRBD2 (6 bases). This CDR3 has 15 residues. Germline V gives CDR1 SGHVS, CDR2 FNYEAQ. V was trimmed by 4 bases and J by 2 bases, leaving 14 bases between them. The CDR3 loop reads CASSSWEDRQETQYF. CDR3 in DNA: TGTGCCAGCAGCTCTTGGGAGGACCGGCAAGAGACCCAGTACTTC.

The J gene is TRBJ1-5, the V gene TRBV5-5, with D tentatively TRBD1 (5 bases). Trimming pared 1 base from V and 9 bases from J, leaving 17 bases between. Germline V gene lookup returns CDR1 SGHKS and CDR2 YYEKEE (reference sequence). The CDR3 consists of 15 residues. For the CDR3, the DNA is TGTGCCAGCAGCTTGTTTTCGGGGGAGGGTGTGCCCCAGCATTTT. It is translated as CASSLFSGEGVPQHF.

This chain connects TRBV30 to TRBJ2-7, with 11 positions matching TRBD1. Trimming at V came to 7 bases and at J to 3 bases, leaving 2 bases not matched to a gene. The CDR3 length is 12 residues. The germline V gene has CDR1 GTSNPN and CDR2 SVGIG (reference sequence). The CDR3 region has the DNA TGTGCCTTTGGGACAGGGGGCTACGAGCAGTACTTC. It encodes CAFGTGGYEQYF. Together with reference TRBV30 and TRBJ2-7, the CDR3 gives the full variable domain: SQTIHQWPATLVQPVGSPLSLECTVEGTSNPNLYWYRQAAGRGLQLLFYSVGIGQISSEVPQNLSASRPQDRQFILSSKKLLLSDSGFYLCAFGTGGYEQYFGPGTRLTVT.

This chain uses TRBV28 with TRBJ1-6; perhaps TRBD1 as D (5 bases). CDR3 length: 17 amino acids. Per the germline V gene, CDR1 is MDHEN and CDR2 is SYDVKM. The germline V and J ends were trimmed by 0 bases and 10 bases, with 19 bases remaining between them. This chain's CDR3 is CASSLWPGRAPKSPLHF. The CDR3, as DNA: TGTGCCAGCAGTTTATGGCCAGGCAGGGCGCCAAAATCACCCCTCCACTTT.

The V call is TRBV28, the J call TRBJ1-3, with TRBD1 as a possible D gene (5 bases). CDR1 MDHEN and CDR2 SYDVKM come from the germline V gene. V lost 4 bases and J lost 2, with 9 bases in between. There are 14 residues in the CDR3. CDR3 bases: TGTGCCAGCAGTTCGGGGGGGGCTGGAAACACCATATATTTT. Translation: CASSSGGAGNTIYF.

The chain has TRBV30 and TRBJ1-5; D perhaps matches TRBD1 (6 bases). The CDR3 is 14 residues long. CDR1 is GTSNPN, CDR2 SVGIG, per germline (reference sequence). With 7 bases removed from V and 3 bases from J, the gap between germline ends came to 16 bases. The CDR3 loop is CALSRGRDNQPQHF. The CDR3 bases are TGTGCCTTAAGCAGGGGTAGGGACAATCAGCCCCAGCATTTT.

V gene TRBV7-2 combines with J gene TRBJ2-3; 13 bases fit TRBD2. V lost 3 bases, J lost 7 bases, and 7 bases stayed unmatched. Per the germline V gene, CDR1 is SGHTA and CDR2 is FQGNSA. The CDR3 contains 16 residues. CDR3 loop: CASSFSSLAGGYTQYF. The CDR3 bases are TGTGCCAGCAGCTTTTCATCACTAGCGGGGGGGTATACGCAGTATTTT.

The chain recombines TRBV18 with TRBJ2-6, with 9 bases that match TRBD1. This CDR3 has 17 amino acids. With V trimmed by 5 bases and J by 4 bases, 9 bases remained unmatched. Germline lookup yields CDR1 KGHSH and CDR2 LQKENI. The CDR3, as DNA: TGTGCCAGCTCAAGACAGGGGGGAGGCGCCGGGGCCAACGTCCTGACTTTC. This sequence encodes CASSRQGGGAGANVLTF.